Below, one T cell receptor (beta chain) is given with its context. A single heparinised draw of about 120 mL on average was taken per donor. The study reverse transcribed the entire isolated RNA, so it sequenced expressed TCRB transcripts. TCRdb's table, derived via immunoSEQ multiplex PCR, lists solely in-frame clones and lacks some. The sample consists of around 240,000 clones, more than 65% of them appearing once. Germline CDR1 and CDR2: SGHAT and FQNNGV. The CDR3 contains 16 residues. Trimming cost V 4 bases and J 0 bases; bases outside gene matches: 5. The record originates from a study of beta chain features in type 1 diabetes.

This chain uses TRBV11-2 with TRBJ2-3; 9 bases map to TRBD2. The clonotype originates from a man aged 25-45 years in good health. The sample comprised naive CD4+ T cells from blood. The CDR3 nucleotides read TGTGCCAGCAGCTCGCTAGCGGGACCGAGCACAGATACGCAGTATTTT. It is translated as CASSSLAGPSTDTQYF.